The clone carrying this T cell receptor beta chain came up a few times. Its target is not known. Diagnoses used clinical symptoms, serum thyroxine and TRAb, thyroid ultrasound and orbital computed tomography. There were TCR beta CDR3 regions amplified from RNA transcripts. The TCR CDR3 first-round RT-PCR relied on the HTBI primer set. MiXCR, run by TCRdb on the multiplex PCR reads, gives a single entry per CDR3 protein. The data contain 550,000 to 600,000 distinct CDR3 sequences, approximately 44% of them singletons. Germline V CDR1 and CDR2: MGHRA, YSYEKL. The CDR3 is 17 amino acids. Trimming cost V 3 bases and J 3 bases, with 21 bases left between them. The data are from a study of T cells in Graves' hyperthyroidism and ophthalmopathy. General study results and limits: Blood also contained most expanded thyroid clonotypes above 0.001.

Sequences were obtained from peripheral blood or thyroid tissue (not recorded which). J is TRBJ2-7 and V is TRBV4-1; D call uncertain. The TCR sequence derives from an adult woman with Graves' disease, either hyperthyroidism or ophthalmopathy (not recorded which). The CDR3 here is CASSQPTFGRLNYEQYF. The CDR3 DNA is TGCGCCAGCAGCCAGCCTACCTTTGGCAGACTTAACTACGAGCAGTACTTC.